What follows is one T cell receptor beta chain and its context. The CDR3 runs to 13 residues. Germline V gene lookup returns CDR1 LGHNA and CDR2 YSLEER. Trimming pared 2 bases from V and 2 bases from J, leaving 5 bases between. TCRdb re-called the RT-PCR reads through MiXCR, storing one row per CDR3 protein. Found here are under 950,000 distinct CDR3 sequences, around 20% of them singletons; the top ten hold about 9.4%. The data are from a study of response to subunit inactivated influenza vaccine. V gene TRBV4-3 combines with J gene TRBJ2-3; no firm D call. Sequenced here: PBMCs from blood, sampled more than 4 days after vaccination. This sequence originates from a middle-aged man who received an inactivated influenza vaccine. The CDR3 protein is CASSQQYTDTQYF. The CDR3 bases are TGCGCCAGCAGCCAACAATACACAGATACGCAGTATTTT.